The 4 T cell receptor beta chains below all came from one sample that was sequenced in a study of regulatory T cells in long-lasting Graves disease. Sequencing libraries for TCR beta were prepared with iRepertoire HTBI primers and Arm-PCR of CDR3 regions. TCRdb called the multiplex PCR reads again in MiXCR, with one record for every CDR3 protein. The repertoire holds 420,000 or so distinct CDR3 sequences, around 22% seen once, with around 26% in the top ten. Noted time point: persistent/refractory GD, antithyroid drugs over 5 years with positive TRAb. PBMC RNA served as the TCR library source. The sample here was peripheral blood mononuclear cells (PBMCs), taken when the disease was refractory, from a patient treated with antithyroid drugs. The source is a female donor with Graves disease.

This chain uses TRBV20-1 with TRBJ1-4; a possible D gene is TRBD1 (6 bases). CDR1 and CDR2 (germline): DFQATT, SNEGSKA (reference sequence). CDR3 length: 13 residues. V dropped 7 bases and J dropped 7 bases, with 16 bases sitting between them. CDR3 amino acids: CSGGGAVGEKLFF. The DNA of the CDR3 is TGCAGTGGAGGGGGAGCAGTAGGTGAAAAACTGTTTTTT.

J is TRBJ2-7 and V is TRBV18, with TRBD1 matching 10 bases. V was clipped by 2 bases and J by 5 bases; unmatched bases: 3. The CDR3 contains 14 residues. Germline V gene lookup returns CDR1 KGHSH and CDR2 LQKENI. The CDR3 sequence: CASSPDRGQDEQYF. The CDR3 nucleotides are TGTGCCAGCTCACCAGACAGGGGGCAGGACGAGCAGTACTTC.

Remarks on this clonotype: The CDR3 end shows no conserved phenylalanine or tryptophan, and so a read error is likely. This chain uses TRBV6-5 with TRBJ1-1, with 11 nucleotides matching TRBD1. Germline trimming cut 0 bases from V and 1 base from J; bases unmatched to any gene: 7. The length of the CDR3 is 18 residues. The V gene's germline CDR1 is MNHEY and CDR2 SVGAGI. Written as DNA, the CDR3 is TGTGCCAGCAGTTACTCCCGGACAGGGGGCGCCCCGAACACTGAAGCTTTCCTT. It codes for CASSYSRTGGAPNTEAFL.

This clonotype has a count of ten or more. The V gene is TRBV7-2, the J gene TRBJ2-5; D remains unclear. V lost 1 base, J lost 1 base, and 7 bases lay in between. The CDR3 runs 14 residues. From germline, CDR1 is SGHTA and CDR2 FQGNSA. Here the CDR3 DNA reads TGTGCCAGCAGCTTAGTGGCAGCCCAAGAGACCCAGTACTTC. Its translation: CASSLVAAQETQYF.